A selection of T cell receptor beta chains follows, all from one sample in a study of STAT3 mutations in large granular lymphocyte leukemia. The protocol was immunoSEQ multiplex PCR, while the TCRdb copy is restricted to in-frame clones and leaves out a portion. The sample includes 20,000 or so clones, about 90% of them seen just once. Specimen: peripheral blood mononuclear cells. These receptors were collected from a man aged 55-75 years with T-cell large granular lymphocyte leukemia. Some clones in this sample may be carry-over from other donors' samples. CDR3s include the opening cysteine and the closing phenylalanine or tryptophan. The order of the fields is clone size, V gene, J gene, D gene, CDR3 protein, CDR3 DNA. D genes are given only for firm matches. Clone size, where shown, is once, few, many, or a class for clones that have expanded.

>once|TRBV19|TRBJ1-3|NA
CASSLDSGNTIYF
TGTGCCAGTTCCCTTGACTCTGGAAACACCATATATTTT
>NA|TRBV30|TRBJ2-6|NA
CAGQGYGANVLTF
TGTGCCGGGCAAGGGTATGGGGCCAACGTCCTGACTTTC
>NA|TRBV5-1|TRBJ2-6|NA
CASSLTGIGTGANVLTF
TGCGCCAGCAGCTTGACAGGCATAGGAACTGGGGCCAACGTCCTGACTTTC
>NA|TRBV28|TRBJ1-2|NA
CASRRGGGYTF
TGTGCCAGCAGGCGGGGTGGTGGCTACACCTTC
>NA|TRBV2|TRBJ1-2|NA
CASRDNLIGGYTF
TGTGCCAGCAGGGACAACCTAATAGGTGGCTACACCTTC
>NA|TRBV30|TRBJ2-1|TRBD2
CASGASSYNEQFF
TGTGCCAGCGGGGCCAGCTCCTACAATGAGCAGTTCTTC
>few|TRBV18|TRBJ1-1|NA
CASSRLPTENTEAFF
TGTGCCAGCTCACGACTCCCGACAGAAAACACTGAAGCTTTCTTT
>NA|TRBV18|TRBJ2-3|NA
CASSPQNGQGDTQYF
TGTGCCAGCTCACCCCAAAACGGGCAAGGGGATACGCAGTATTTT
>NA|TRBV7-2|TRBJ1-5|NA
CASSLASSQGPQHF
TGTGCCAGCAGCTTAGCTAGCTCCCAAGGGCCCCAGCATTTT
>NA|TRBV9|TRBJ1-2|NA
CASSEGGPYGYTF
TGTGCCAGCAGCGAAGGAGGGCCTTATGGCTACACCTTC
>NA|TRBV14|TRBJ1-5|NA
CASSHGGVSNQPQHF
TGTGCCAGCAGCCATGGGGGTGTCAGCAATCAGCCCCAGCATTTT
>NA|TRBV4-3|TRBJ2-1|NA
CASSQVPGPPYNEQFF
TGCGCCAGCAGCCAAGTTCCAGGGCCCCCCTACAATGAGCAGTTCTTC
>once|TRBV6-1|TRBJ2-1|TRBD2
CASSEGRVTSGSNEQFF
TGTGCCAGCAGTGAAGGGAGGGTGACTAGCGGGAGCAATGAGCAGTTCTTC
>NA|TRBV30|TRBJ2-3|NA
CAWSDMAAGGDTQYF
TGTGCCTGGAGTGATATGGCGGCAGGGGGGGATACGCAGTATTTT
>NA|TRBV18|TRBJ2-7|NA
CASSPAGLNYEQYF
TGTGCCAGCTCACCAGCGGGATTAAACTACGAGCAGTACTTC
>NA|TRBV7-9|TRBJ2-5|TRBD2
CASSRPGTSGQETQYF
TGTGCCAGCAGCCGCCCCGGGACTAGCGGACAAGAGACCCAGTACTTC
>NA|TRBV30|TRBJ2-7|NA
CAWNKASSPLHSYEQYF
TGTGCCTGGAACAAAGCTAGCTCGCCGCTACACTCCTACGAGCAGTACTTC
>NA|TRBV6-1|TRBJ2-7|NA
CAIGLAYEQYF
TGTGCCATAGGTTTGGCCTACGAGCAGTACTTC
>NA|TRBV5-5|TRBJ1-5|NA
CASSSRPRADQPQHF
TGTGCCAGCAGCTCCCGCCCCCGGGCGGATCAGCCCCAGCATTTT
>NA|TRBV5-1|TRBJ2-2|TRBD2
CASSYSRSGVGTGELFF
TGCGCCAGCAGCTACTCACGGAGCGGGGTTGGTACCGGGGAGCTGTTTTTT
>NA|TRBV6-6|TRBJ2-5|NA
CASRRGPGETQYF
TGTGCCAGCCGTCGGGGCCCCGGGGAGACCCAGTACTTC
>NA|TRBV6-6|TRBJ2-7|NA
CASSADHSGEQYF
TGTGCCAGCAGCGCCGACCACTCTGGCGAGCAGTACTTC
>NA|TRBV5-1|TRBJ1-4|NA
CASAPSPLGGKLFF
TGCGCCAGCGCCCCCTCACCCCTGGGCGGAAAACTGTTTTTT
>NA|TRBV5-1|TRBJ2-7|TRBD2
CASSSPGTSMYEQYF
TGCGCCAGCAGCTCGCCCGGGACTAGCATGTACGAGCAGTACTTC
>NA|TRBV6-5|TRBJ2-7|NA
CASSYSTTAQYF
TGTGCCAGCAGTTACTCGACCACCGCGCAGTACTTC
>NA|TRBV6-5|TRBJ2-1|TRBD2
CASSKRGGYNEQFF
TGTGCCAGCAGTAAACGGGGGGGGTACAATGAGCAGTTCTTC
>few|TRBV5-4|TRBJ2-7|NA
CASSLDGEQYF
TGTGCCAGCAGCTTGGACGGGGAGCAGTACTTC
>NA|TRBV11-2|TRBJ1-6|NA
CASSSTRGGSSPLHF
TGTGCCAGCAGCTCGACACGCGGGGGCAGTTCACCCCTCCACTTT
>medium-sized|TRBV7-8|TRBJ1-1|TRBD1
CASSGTANTEAFF
TGTGCCAGCAGCGGGACAGCGAACACTGAAGCTTTCTTT
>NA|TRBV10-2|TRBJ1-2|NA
CASSEGQPNYGYTF
TGCGCCAGCAGTGAGGGACAGCCGAACTATGGCTACACCTTC
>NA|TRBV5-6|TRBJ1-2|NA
CASSLVTTLGMDYGYTF
NA
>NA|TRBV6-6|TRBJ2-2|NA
CASSYQGSGELFF
TGTGCCAGCAGTTACCAAGGGTCCGGGGAGCTGTTTTTT
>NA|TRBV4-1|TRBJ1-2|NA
CASSQDLMGYGYTF
TGCGCCAGCAGCCAAGACCTCATGGGCTATGGCTACACCTTC
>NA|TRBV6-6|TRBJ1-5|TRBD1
CASSYPQGDQPQHF
TGTGCCAGCAGTTACCCACAGGGGGATCAGCCCCAGCATTTT
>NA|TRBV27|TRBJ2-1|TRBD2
CASSPLTSGRYNEQFF
TGTGCCAGCAGCCCCTTGACCAGCGGGAGATACAATGAGCAGTTCTTC
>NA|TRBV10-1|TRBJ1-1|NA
CASRSAGENTEAFF
TGCGCCAGCAGGTCCGCAGGCGAGAACACTGAAGCTTTCTTT
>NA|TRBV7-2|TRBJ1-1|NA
CASSLLGVNTEAFF
TGTGCCAGCAGCTTACTGGGGGTGAACACTGAAGCTTTCTTT
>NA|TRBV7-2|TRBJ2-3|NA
CASSPIAATDTQYF
TGTGCCAGCAGCCCCATAGCGGCTACAGATACGCAGTATTTT
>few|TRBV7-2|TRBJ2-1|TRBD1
CASSFDRGPYNEQFF
TGTGCCAGCAGCTTCGACAGGGGGCCTTACAATGAGCAGTTCTTC
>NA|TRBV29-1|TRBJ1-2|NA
CSVEPPGVFGYTF
TGCAGCGTTGAACCCCCAGGCGTATTTGGCTACACCTTC
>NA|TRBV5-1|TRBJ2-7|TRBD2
CASSFGREAAEQYF
TGCGCCAGCAGCTTCGGGCGGGAGGCGGCCGAGCAGTACTTC
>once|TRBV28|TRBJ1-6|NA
CASTSGTVYNSPLHF
TGTGCCAGCACTTCGGGGACGGTCTATAATTCACCCCTCCACTTT
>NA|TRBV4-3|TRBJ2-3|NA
CASSQSPQRRNPDTQYF
TGCGCCAGCAGCCAATCCCCCCAAAGGAGGAACCCAGATACGCAGTATTTT
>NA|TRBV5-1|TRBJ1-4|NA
CASSLRGTIATNEKLFF
TGCGCCAGCAGCTTGAGGGGGACAATTGCAACTAATGAAAAACTGTTTTTT
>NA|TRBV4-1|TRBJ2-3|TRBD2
CATSGLAFLGDTQYF
TGCGCCACCTCGGGACTAGCGTTCTTGGGAGATACGCAGTATTTT
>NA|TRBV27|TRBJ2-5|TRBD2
CASRLRTSPGETQYF
TGTGCCAGCAGGCTCAGGACTAGTCCGGGGGAGACCCAGTACTTC
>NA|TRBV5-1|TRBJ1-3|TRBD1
CASSTTGGGNTIYF
TGCGCCAGCAGTACAACAGGGGGTGGAAACACCATATATTTT
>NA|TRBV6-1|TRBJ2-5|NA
CASSRGTSETQYF
TGTGCCAGCAGCCGGGGGACAAGCGAGACCCAGTACTTC
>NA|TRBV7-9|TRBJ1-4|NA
CASSRLGVTNEKLFF
TGTGCCAGCAGCCGACTAGGGGTGACTAATGAAAAACTGTTTTTT